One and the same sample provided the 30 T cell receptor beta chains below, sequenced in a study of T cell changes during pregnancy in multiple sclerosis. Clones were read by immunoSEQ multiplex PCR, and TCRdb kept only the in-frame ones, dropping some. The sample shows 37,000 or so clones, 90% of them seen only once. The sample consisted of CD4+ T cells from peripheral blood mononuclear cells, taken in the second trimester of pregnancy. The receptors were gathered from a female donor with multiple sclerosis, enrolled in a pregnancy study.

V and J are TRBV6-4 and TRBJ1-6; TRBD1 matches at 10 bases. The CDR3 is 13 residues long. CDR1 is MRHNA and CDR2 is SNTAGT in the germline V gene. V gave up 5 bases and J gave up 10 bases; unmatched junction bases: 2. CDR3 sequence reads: CASSRTGGSPLHF. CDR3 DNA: TGTGCCAGCAGTCGGACAGGGGGATCACCCCTCCACTTT.

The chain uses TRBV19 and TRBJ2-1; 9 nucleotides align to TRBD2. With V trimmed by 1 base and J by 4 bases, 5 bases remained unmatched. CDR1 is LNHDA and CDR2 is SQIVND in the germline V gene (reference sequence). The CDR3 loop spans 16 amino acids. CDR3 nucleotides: TGTGCCAGTAGTATAGCGCGACTAGCGGTATACAATGAGCAGTTCTTC. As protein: CASSIARLAVYNEQFF.

DNA of the CDR3: TGTGCCAGCAGACACAGGGGAAGCAATCAGCCCCAGCATTTT. Its translation: CASRHRGSNQPQHF. The gene calls are TRBV6-6 and TRBJ1-5; 7 bases align to TRBD1. V trimming: 6 bases; J trimming: 1 base; junction bases outside the gene matches: 3. The CDR3 runs to 14 residues. The V gene's germline CDR1 is MNHNY and CDR2 SVGAGI (reference sequence).

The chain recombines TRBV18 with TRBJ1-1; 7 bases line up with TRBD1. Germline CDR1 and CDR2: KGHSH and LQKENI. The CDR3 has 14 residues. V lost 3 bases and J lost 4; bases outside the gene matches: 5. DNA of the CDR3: TGTGCCAGCTCACCCCCGGCAGGGGGCACTGAAGCTTTCTTT. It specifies CASSPPAGGTEAFF.

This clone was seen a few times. The CDR3 sequence: CASSVSWDINEQFF. The CDR3 nucleotides are TGTGCCAGTAGTGTCTCCTGGGACATAAATGAGCAGTTCTTC. The chain combines TRBV19 with TRBJ2-1, with a possible D match to TRBD1 (6 bases). CDR3 length: 14 amino acids. Looked up from germline, CDR1 is LNHDA and CDR2 is SQIVND (reference sequence). Trimming took 5 bases from V and 7 from J, leaving 15 bases between them.

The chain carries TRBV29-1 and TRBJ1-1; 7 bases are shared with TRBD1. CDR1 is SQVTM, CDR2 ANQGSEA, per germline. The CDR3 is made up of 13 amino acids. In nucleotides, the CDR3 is TGCAGTGGGATTAAGGGGGCGAACACTGAAGCTTTCTTT. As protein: CSGIKGANTEAFF.

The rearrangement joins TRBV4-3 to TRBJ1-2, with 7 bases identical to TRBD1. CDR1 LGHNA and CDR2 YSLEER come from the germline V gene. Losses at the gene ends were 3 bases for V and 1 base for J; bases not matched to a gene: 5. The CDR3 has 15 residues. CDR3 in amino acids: CASSQTGLNNYGYTF. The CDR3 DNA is TGCGCCAGCAGCCAGACAGGGTTGAATAACTATGGCTACACCTTC.

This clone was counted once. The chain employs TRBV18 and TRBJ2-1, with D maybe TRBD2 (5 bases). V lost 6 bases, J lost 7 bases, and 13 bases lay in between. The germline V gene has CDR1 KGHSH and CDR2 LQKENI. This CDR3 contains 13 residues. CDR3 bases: TGTGCCAGCTCGCCGAGGGAGTGGAATGAGCAGTTCTTC. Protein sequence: CASSPREWNEQFF.

CDR3 nucleotides: TGCAGCGTTATGAGACAGGGGGCCTACGAGCAGTACTTC. Residues: CSVMRQGAYEQYF. The genes are TRBV29-1 and TRBJ2-7; 9 nucleotides agree with TRBD1. Germline CDR1 is SQVTM and CDR2 is ANQGSEA. V dropped 5 bases and J dropped 2; count of bases not matched to a gene: 4. The CDR3 has 13 residues.

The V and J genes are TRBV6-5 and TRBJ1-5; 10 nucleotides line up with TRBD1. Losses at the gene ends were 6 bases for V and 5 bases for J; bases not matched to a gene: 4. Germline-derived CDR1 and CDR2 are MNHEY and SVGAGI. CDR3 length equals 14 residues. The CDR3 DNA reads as TGTGCCAGCAGCCTCGGGACAGGGGATCAGCCCCAGCATTTT. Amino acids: CASSLGTGDQPQHF.

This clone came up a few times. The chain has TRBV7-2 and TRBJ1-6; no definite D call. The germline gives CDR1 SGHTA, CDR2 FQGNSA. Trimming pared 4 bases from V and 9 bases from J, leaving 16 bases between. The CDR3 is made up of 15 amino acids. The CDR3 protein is CASSYWSPWRSPLHF. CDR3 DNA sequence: TGTGCCAGCAGCTACTGGAGTCCCTGGCGTTCACCCCTCCACTTT. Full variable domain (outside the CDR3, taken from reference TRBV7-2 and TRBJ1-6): GAGVSQSPSNKVTEKGKDVELRCDPISGHTALYWYRQSLGQGLEFLIYFQGNSAPDKSGLPSDRFSAERTGGSVSTLTIQRTQQEDSAVYLCASSYWSPWRSPLHFGNGTRLTVT.

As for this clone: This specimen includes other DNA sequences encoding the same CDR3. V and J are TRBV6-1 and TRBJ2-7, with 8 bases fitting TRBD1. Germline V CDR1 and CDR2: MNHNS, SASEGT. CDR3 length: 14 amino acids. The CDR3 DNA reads TGTGCAGGTAATCGCGACAGGGGAACCTACGAGCAGTACTTC. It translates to CAGNRDRGTYEQYF.

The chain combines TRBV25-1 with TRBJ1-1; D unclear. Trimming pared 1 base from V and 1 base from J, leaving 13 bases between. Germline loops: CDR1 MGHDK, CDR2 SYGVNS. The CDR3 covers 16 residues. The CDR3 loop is CASSELYGRENTEAFF. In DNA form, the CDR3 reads TGTGCCAGCAGTGAATTATATGGACGGGAGAACACTGAAGCTTTCTTT.

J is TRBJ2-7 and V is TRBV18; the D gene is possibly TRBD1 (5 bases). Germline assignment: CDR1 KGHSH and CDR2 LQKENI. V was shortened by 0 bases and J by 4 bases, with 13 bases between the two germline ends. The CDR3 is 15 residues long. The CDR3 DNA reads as TGTGCCAGCTCACCACCGGGGCAGGGTGGGTACGAGCAGTACTTC. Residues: CASSPPGQGGYEQYF.

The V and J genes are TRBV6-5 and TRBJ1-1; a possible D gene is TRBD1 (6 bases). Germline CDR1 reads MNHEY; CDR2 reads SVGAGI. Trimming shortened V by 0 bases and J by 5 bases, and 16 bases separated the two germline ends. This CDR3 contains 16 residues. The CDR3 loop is CASSYSAGGGGTEAFF. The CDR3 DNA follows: TGTGCCAGCAGTTACTCAGCCGGGGGAGGGGGGACTGAAGCTTTCTTT.

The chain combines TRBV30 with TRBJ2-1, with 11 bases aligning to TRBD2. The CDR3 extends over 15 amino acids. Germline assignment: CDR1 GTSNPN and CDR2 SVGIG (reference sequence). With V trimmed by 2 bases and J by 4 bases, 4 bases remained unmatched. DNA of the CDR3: TGTGCCTGGAGTCCTCTAGCGGGGGGTTACAATGAGCAGTTCTTC. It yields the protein CAWSPLAGGYNEQFF.

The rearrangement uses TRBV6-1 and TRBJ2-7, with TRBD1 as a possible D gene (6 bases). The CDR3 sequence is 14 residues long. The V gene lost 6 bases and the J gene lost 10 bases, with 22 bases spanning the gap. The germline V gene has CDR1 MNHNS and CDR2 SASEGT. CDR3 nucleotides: TGTGCCAGCAGCGTTTTAGAGGGGGTTCGGGGACAGTACTTC. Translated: CASSVLEGVRGQYF.

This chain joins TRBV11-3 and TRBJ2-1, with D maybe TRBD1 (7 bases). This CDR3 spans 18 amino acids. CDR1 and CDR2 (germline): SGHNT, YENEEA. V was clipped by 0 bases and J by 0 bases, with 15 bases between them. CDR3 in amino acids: CASSLDQGGSSSYNEQFF. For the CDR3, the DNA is TGTGCCAGCAGCTTAGATCAGGGGGGTTCGAGCTCCTACAATGAGCAGTTCTTC.

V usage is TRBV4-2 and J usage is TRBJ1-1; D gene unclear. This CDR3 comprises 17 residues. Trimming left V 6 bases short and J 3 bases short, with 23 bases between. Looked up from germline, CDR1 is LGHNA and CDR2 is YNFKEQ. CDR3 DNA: TGTGCCAGCAGTGATGCTACACGACACTTTGTCGACACTGAAGCTTTCTTT. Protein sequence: CASSDATRHFVDTEAFF.

DNA for the CDR3: TGTGCCAGCAGAGGGAGCGGGCAATACTCCTACGAGCAGTACTTC. This codes for CASRGSGQYSYEQYF. The gene calls are TRBV11-2 and TRBJ2-7, with TRBD2 as a possible D gene (6 bases). Trimming removed 6 bases from V and 0 bases from J, with 15 bases in between. The CDR3 totals 15 residues. Per the germline V gene, CDR1 is SGHAT and CDR2 is FQNNGV.

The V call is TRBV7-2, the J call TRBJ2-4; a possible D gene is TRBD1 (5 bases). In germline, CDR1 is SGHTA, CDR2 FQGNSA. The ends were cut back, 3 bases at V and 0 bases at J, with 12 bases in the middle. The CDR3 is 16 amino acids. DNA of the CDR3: TGTGCCAGCAGCTTCCAGGGTCAGCTAGCCAAAAACATTCAGTACTTC. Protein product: CASSFQGQLAKNIQYF.

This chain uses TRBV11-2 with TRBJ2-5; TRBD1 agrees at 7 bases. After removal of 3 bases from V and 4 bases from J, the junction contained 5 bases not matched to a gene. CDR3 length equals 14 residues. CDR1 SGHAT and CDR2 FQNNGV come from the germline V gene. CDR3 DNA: TGTGCCAGCAGCTTGGGTAGGGGGCTAGAGACCCAGTACTTC. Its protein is CASSLGRGLETQYF.

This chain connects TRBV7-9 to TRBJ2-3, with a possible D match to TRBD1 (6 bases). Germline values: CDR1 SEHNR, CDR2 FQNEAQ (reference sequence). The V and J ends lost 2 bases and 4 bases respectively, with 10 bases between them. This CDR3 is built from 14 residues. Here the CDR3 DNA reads TGTGCCAGCAGCTTAAACAGGGATGCAGATACGCAGTATTTT. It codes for CASSLNRDADTQYF. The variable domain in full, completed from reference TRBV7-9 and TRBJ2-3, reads DTGVSQNPRHKITKRGQNVTFRCDPISEHNRLYWYRQTLGQGPEFLTYFQNEAQLEKSRLLSDRFSAERPKGSFSTLEIQRTEQGDSAMYLCASSLNRDADTQYFGPGTRLTVL.

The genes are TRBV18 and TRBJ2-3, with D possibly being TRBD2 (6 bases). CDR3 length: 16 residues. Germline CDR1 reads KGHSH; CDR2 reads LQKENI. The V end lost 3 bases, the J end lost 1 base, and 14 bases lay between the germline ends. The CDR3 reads CASSPGIGGGTDTQYF. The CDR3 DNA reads TGTGCCAGCTCACCCGGTATCGGCGGGGGCACAGATACGCAGTATTTT. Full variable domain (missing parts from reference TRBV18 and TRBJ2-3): NAGVMQNPRHLVRRRGQEARLRCSPMKGHSHVYWYRQLPEEGLKFMVYLQKENIIDESGMPKERFSAEFPKEGPSILRIQQVVRGDSAAYFCASSPGIGGGTDTQYFGPGTRLTVL.

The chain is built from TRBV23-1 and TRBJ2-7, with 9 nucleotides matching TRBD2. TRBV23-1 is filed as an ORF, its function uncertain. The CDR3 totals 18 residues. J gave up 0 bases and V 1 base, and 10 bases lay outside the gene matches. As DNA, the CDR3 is TGCGCCAGCAGTCAATATAGCGGGAGTGTCTACACCTCCTACGAGCAGTACTTC. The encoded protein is CASSQYSGSVYTSYEQYF.

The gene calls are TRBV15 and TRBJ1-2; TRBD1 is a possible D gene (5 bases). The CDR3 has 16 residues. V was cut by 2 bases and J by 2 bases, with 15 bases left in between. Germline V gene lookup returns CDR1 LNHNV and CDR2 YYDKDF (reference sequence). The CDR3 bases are TGTGCCACCAGCAGATATCCTCTCGGGGGGAACTATGGCTACACCTTC. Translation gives CATSRYPLGGNYGYTF.

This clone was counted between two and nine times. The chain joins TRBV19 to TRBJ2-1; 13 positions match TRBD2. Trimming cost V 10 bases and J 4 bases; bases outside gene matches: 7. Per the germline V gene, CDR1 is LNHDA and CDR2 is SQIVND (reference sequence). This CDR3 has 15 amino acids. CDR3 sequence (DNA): TGTGCCACCAAACTAGCGGGAGGGCCTTACAATGAGCAGTTCTTC. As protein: CATKLAGGPYNEQFF.

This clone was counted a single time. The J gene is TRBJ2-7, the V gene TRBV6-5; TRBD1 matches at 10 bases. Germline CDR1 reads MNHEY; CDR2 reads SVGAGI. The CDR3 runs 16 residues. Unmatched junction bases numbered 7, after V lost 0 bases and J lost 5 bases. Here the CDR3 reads CASSYSMGTGDNEQYF. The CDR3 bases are TGTGCCAGCAGTTACTCGATGGGGACAGGGGACAACGAGCAGTACTTC.

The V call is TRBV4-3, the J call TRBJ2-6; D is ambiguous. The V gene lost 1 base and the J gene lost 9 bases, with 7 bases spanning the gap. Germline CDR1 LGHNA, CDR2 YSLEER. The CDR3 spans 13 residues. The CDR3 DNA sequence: TGCGCCAGCAGCCAAGGCGGTGGCAACGTCCTGACTTTC. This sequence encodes CASSQGGGNVLTF.

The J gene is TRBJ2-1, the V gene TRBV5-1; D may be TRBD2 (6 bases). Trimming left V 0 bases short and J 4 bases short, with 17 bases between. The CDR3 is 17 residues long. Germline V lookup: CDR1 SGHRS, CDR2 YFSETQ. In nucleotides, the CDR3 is TGCGCCAGCAGCTTGGCCCTAGCGCCGCTCCAATACAATGAGCAGTTCTTC. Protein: CASSLALAPLQYNEQFF.